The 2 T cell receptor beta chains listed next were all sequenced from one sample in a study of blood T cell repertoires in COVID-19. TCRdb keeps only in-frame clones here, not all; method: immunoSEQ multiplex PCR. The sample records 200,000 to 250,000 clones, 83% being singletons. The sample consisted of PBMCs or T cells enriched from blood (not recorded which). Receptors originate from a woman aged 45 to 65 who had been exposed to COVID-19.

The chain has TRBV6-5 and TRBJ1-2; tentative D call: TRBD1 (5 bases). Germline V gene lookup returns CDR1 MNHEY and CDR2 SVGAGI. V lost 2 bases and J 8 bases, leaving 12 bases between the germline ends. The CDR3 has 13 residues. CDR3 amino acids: CASSYGGGRGYTF. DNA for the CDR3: TGTGCCAGCAGTTACGGTGGGGGGAGAGGCTACACCTTC.

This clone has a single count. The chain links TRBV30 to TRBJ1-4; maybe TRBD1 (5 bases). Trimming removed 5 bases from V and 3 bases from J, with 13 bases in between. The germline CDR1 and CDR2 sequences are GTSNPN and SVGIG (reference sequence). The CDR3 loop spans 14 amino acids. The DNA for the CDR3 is TGTGCCTGGCACCCCCCGGGGGCTAATGAAAAACTGTTTTTT. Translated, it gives CAWHPPGANEKLFF.